This note documents a single TCR beta chain sequence. The target antigen is unknown. This sample is drawn from a study of cytomegalovirus exposure and HLA in healthy donors. Broader study findings: HLA alleles showed associations with some 17,000 TCR beta sequences in a later analysis, at a 0.05 false discovery rate. The authors later found most CMV-associated TCR beta chains appeared HLA-restricted.

Both 60 Vbeta primers and 13 Jbeta primers went into the PCR. Using immunoSEQ multiplex PCR, the repertoire was profiled, and TCRdb retains in-frame clones only, with some absent. The table has approximately 99,000 clones, about four fifths seen once. The sequenced sample was PBMCs. This TCR was sampled from a middle-aged man in good health and CMV-seropositive.

CDR3 sequence reads: CASSPNVARQNTEAFF. The CDR3 region has the DNA TGTGCCAGCTCACCAAATGTTGCCAGGCAGAACACTGAAGCTTTCTTT. J is TRBJ1-1 and V is TRBV18; no definite D call. The CDR3 extends over 16 amino acids. Germline V gene sequence: CDR1 KGHSH, CDR2 LQKENI. Trimming pared 2 bases from V and 1 base from J, leaving 14 bases between.